Following are 2 T cell receptor beta chains from one sample sequenced in a study of shared clonotypes between healthy human individuals. TCRdb's table, derived via immunoSEQ multiplex PCR, lists solely in-frame clones and lacks some. The table includes about 2.3 million clones, 80% to 95% detected once. Sequenced material: naive CD4+ T cells from PBMCs. Subset of the sample: CD45RA+ positively selected. All receptors come from a man aged 18-30 years in good health. Some clones in this sample may be carry-over from other donors' samples.

To note about this clone: Mismatch with germline at one junction end may stem from a read error. This rearrangement joins TRBV19 to TRBJ2-1; 14 nucleotides agree with TRBD2. CDR1 LNHDA and CDR2 SQIVND come from the germline V gene (reference sequence). The CDR3 sequence is 15 residues long. DNA of the CDR3: TGTGCCAGTAGTGAGACTAGCGGGAGGGCCAGTTTCAGTGTCTTC. It specifies CASSETSGRASFSVF.

The chain has TRBV5-4 and TRBJ2-1; the match to TRBD2 covers 9 bases. CDR3 size: 15 residues. Per the germline V gene, CDR1 is SGHNT and CDR2 is YYREEE (reference sequence). V lost 4 bases to trimming and J lost 8 bases; unmatched junction nucleotides: 10. For the CDR3, the DNA is TGTGCCAGCAGCCCCTCTAGCGGGATCAGCGATGAGCAGTTCTTC. Protein: CASSPSSGISDEQFF.